This TCR beta chain was recovered during a study of cytomegalovirus exposure and HLA in healthy donors. Findings and limits, study-wide: Cytomegalovirus-associated TCR beta chains were listed, numbering 164. Researchers had no immune exposure information except CMV serostatus available.

The CDR3 totals 15 residues. V lost 0 bases to trimming and J lost 0 bases, with 8 bases between them. CDR1 LGHNA and CDR2 YSLEER come from the germline V gene. Researchers ran the PCR with 60 Vbeta and 13 Jbeta primers. Assay used: immunoSEQ multiplex PCR; TCRdb lists only in-frame clones, some missing. The data contain around 150,000 clones, 75% to 80% of them seen just once; the ten biggest clones take up 0.5% to 0.85%. For this clone: The antigen is undetermined.

Sequencing was done on a sample of PBMCs. The source of this sequence is a male donor in good health and CMV-seronegative. This chain links TRBV4-3 with TRBJ1-2; D is unresolved. The CDR3 sequence is CASSQDWRSNYGYTF. For the CDR3, the DNA is TGCGCCAGCAGCCAAGATTGGCGGTCTAACTATGGCTACACCTTC.